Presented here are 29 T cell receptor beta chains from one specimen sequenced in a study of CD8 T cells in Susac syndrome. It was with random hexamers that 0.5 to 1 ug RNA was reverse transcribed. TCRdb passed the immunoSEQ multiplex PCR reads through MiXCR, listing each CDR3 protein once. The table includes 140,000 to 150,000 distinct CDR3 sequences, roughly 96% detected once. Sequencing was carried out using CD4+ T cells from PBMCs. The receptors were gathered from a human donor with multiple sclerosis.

This chain's CDR3 is CASSSTRTPQETQYF. The CDR3 region has the DNA TGTGCCAGCAGCTCAACCCGGACACCGCAAGAGACCCAGTACTTC. The chain has TRBV7-2 and TRBJ2-5; weak D call: TRBD1 (5 bases). The germline V gene encodes CDR1 SGHTA and CDR2 FQGNSA. There are 15 residues in the CDR3. Deletions cut 4 bases from V and 2 bases from J, with 14 bases between.

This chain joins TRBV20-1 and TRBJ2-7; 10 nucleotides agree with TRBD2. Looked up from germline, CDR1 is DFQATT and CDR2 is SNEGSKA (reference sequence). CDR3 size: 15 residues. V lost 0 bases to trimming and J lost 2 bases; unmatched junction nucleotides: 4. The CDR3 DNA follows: TGCAGTGCTAGAGATCCTAGCGGGAGTCCCTACGAGCAGTACTTC. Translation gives CSARDPSGSPYEQYF.

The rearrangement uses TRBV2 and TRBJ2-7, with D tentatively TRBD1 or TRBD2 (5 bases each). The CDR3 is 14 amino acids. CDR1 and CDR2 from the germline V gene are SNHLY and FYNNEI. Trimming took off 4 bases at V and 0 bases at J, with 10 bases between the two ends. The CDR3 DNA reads TGTGCCAGCAGTGTCCAGGGACCCTCCTACGAGCAGTACTTC. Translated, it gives CASSVQGPSYEQYF.

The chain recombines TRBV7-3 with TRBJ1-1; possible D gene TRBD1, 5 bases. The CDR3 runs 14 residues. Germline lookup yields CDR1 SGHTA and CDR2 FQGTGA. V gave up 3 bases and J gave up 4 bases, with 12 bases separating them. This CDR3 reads CASSFDPGSTEAFF. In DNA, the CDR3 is TGTGCCAGCAGCTTCGACCCAGGGTCCACTGAAGCTTTCTTT.

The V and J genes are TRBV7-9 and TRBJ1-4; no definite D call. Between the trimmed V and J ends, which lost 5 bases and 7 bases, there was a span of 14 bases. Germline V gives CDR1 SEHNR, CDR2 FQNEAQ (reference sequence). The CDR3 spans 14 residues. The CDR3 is CASSRLGEGEKLFF. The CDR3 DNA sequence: TGTGCCAGCAGCCGTCTTGGAGAGGGTGAAAAACTGTTTTTT.

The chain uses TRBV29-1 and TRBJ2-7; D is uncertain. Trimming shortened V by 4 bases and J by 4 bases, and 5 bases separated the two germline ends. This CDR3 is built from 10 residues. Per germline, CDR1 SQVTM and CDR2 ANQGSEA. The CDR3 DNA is TGCAGCGTTGGCGGATACGAGCAGTACTTC. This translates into CSVGGYEQYF.

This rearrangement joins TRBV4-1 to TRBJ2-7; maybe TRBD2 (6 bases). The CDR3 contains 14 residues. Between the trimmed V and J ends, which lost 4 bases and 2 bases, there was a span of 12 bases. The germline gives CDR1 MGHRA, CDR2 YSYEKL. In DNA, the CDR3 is TGCGCCAGCAGCCCGGGGGTTAGGACCTACGAGCAGTACTTC. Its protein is CASSPGVRTYEQYF.

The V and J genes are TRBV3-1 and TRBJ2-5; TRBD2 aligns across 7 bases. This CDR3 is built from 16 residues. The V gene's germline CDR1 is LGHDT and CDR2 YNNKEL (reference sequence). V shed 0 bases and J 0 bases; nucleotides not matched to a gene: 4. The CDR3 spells CASSQDAGVNQETQYF. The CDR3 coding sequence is TGTGCCAGCAGCCAAGACGCGGGGGTGAACCAAGAGACCCAGTACTTC.

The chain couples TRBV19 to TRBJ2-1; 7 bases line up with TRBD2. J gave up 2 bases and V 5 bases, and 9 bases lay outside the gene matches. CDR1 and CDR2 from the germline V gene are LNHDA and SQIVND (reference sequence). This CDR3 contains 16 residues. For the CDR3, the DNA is TGTGCCAGTAGTGGTAGAACGGGGGGAACCTACAATGAGCAGTTCTTC. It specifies CASSGRTGGTYNEQFF.

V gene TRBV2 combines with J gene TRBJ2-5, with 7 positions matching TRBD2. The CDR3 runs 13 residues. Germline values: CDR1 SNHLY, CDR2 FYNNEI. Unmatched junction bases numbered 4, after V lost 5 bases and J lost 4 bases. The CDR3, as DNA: TGTGCCAGCAGTAGAGCGGGATCAGAGACCCAGTACTTC. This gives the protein CASSRAGSETQYF.

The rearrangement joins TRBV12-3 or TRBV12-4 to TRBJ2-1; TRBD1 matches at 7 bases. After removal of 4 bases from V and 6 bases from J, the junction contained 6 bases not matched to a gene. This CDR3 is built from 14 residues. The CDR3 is CASSSYRGSNEQFF. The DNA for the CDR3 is TGTGCCAGCAGTTCCTACAGGGGAAGCAATGAGCAGTTCTTC.

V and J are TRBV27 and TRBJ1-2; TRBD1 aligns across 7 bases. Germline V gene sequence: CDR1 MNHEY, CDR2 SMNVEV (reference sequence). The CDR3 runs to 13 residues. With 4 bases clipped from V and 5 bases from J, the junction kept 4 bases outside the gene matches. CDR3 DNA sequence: TGTGCCAGCAGTTCGACAGGGACATATGGCTACACCTTC. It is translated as CASSSTGTYGYTF.

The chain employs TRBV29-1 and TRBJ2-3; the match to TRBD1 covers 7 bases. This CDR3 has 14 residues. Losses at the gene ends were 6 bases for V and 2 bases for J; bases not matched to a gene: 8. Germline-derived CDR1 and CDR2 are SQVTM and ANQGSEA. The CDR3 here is CSVDRTGYTDTQYF. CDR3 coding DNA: TGCAGCGTCGATAGGACAGGCTACACAGATACGCAGTATTTT.

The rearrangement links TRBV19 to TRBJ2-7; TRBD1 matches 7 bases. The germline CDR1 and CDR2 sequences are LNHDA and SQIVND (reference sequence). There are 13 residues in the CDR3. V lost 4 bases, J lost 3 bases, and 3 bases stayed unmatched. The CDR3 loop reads CASSTRQGYEQYF. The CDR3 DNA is TGTGCCAGTAGTACCAGACAGGGCTACGAGCAGTACTTC.

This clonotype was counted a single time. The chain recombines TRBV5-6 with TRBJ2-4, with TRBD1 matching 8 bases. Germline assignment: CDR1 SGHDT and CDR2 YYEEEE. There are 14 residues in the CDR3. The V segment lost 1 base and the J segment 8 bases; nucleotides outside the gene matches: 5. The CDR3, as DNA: TGTGCCAGCAGCTTGAGACAGGGGATAGACATTCAGTACTTC. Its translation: CASSLRQGIDIQYF. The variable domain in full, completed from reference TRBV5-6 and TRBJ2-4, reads DAGVTQSPTHLIKTRGQQVTLRCSPKSGHDTVSWYQQALGQGPQFIFQYYEEEERQRGNFPDRFSGHQFPNYSSELNVNALLLGDSALYLCASSLRQGIDIQYFGAGTRLSVL.

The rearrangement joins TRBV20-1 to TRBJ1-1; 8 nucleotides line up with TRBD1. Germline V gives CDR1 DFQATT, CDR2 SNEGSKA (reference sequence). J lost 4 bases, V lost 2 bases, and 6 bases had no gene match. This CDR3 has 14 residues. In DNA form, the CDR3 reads TGCAGTGCTAGACTCCCAGGGGGCACCACTGAAGCTTTCTTT. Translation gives CSARLPGGTTEAFF.

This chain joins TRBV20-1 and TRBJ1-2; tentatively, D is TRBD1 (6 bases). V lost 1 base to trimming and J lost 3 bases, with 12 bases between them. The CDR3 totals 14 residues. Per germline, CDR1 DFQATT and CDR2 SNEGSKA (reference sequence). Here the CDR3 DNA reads TGCAGTGCTAGAGTGGAGGGACACGACTATGGCTACACCTTC. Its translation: CSARVEGHDYGYTF.

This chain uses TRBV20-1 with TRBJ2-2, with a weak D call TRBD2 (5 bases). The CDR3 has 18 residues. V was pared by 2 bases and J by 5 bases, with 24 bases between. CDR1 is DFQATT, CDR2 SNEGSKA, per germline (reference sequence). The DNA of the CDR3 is TGCAGTGCTAGACGGGGAATGCTAGCCGCCATGGGAACCGGGGAGCTGTTTTTT. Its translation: CSARRGMLAAMGTGELFF.

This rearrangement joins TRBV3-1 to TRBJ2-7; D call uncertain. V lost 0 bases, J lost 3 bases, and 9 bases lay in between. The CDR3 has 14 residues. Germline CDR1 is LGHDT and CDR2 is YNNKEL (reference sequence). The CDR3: CASSQDPELYEQYF. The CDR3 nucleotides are TGTGCCAGCAGCCAAGACCCTGAGCTCTACGAGCAGTACTTC.

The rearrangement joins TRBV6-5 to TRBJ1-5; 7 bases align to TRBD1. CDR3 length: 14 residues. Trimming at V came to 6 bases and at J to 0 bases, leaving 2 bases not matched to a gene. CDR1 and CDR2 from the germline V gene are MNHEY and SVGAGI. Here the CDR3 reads CASRGQSSNQPQHF. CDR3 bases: TGTGCCAGCAGGGGACAGAGTAGCAATCAGCCCCAGCATTTT.

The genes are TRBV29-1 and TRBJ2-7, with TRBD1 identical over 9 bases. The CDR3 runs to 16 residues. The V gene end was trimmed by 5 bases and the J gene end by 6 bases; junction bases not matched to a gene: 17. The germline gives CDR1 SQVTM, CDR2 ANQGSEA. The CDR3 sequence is CSVTGVTGQGIVEQYF. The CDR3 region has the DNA TGCAGCGTTACTGGGGTGACGGGACAGGGAATCGTCGAGCAGTACTTC.

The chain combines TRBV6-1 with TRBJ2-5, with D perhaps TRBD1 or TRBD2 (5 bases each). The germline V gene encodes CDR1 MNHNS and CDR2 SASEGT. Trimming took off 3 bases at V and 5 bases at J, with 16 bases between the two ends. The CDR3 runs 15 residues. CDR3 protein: CASSEGRTLFETQYF. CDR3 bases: TGTGCCAGCAGTGAGGGGCGGACTCTATTTGAGACCCAGTACTTC.

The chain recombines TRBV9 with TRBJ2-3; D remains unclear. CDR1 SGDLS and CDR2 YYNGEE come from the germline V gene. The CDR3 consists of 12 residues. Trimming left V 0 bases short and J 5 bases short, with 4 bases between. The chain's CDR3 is CASSVAGDTQYF. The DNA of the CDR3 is TGTGCCAGCAGCGTAGCTGGAGATACGCAGTATTTT.

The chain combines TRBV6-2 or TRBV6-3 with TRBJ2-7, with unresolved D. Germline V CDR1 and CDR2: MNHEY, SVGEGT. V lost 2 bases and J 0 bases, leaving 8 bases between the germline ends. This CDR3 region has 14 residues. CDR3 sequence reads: CASSYADGSYEQYF. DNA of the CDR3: TGTGCCAGCAGTTACGCGGACGGCTCCTACGAGCAGTACTTC.

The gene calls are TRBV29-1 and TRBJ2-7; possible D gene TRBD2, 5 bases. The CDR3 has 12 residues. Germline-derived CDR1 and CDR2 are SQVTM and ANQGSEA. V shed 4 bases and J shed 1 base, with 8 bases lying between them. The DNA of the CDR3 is TGCAGCGTTGCAGAGCGGTCCTACGAGCAGTACTTC. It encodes CSVAERSYEQYF.

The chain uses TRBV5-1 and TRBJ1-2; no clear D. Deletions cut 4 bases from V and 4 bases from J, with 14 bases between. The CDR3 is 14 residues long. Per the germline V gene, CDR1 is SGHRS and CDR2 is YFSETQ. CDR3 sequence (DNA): TGCGCCAGCAGCCCTTCGGGCAGAACCTATGGCTACACCTTC. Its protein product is CASSPSGRTYGYTF.

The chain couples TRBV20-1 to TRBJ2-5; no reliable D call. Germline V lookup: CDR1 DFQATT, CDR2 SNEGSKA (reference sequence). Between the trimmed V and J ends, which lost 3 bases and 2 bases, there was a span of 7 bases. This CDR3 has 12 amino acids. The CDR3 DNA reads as TGCAGTGCTAGTGCACCTCAAGAGACCCAGTACTTC. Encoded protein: CSASAPQETQYF.

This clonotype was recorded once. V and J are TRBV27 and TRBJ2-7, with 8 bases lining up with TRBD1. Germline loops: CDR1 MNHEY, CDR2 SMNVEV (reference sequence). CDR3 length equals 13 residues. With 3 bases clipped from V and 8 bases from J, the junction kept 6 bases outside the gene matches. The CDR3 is CASSFRRTGKQYF. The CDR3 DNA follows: TGTGCCAGCAGTTTCCGCCGGACAGGGAAGCAGTACTTC.

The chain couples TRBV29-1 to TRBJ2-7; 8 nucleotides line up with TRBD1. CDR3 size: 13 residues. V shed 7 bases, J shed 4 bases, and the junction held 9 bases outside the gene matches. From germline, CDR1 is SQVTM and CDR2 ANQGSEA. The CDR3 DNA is TGCAGCGCCGAGAGCGGACAGGGTTACGAGCAGTACTTC. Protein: CSAESGQGYEQYF.